A single sample gave rise to the 10 T cell receptor beta chains below, sequenced in a study of pediatric ulcerative colitis. Assay used: immunoSEQ multiplex PCR; TCRdb lists only in-frame clones, some missing. The table has 50,000 to 65,000 clones, roughly nine tenths seen once; the top ten hold 3% to 4.5%. Sequences were obtained from blood. The source is a boy aged 5-17 years with severe ulcerative colitis.

The CDR3 DNA follows: TGTGCCAGCAGCTCGATAGAGAAGGGGAATGAGCAGTTCTTC. It is translated as CASSSIEKGNEQFF. V and J are TRBV11-1 and TRBJ2-1; possibly TRBD1 for D (5 bases). V gave up 4 bases and J gave up 7 bases, with 14 bases separating them. The CDR3 sequence is 14 residues long. In germline, CDR1 is SGHAT, CDR2 FQDESV (reference sequence).

The rearrangement uses TRBV6-6 and TRBJ1-4; the D is unclear. The V and J ends lost 6 bases and 8 bases respectively, with 13 bases between them. This CDR3 region has 13 residues. CDR1 is MNHNY, CDR2 SVGAGI, per germline (reference sequence). The CDR3 region has the DNA TGTGCCAGCAGCTTAATATTGCTAGAAAAACTGTTTTTT. Translation gives CASSLILLEKLFF.

The chain combines TRBV7-9 with TRBJ1-1; D gene ambiguous. The CDR3 is 11 amino acids. The germline V gene has CDR1 SEHNR and CDR2 FQNEAQ (reference sequence). The V end lost 5 bases, the J end lost 0 bases, and 1 base lay between the germline ends. In DNA, the CDR3 is TGTGCCAGCAGCATGAACACTGAAGCTTTCTTT. Translating it yields CASSMNTEAFF.

The chain uses TRBV7-2 and TRBJ2-3; possibly TRBD1 for D (7 bases). This CDR3 contains 15 residues. The V end was cut by 5 bases, the J end by 1 base, with 13 bases between. Germline CDR1 SGHTA, CDR2 FQGNSA. CDR3 loop: CASSRRDSRTDTQYF. As DNA, the CDR3 is TGTGCCAGCAGCAGGAGGGACAGCCGCACAGATACGCAGTATTTT.

This sequence joins TRBV7-9 and TRBJ1-2, with D possibly TRBD1 on 6 matching bases. CDR1 and CDR2 (germline): SEHNR, FQNEAQ (reference sequence). The CDR3 spans 15 residues. Trimming cost V 0 bases and J 3 bases, with 11 bases left between them. The CDR3: CASSLALRTDYGYTF. The CDR3 DNA sequence: TGTGCCAGCAGCTTAGCCCTGCGGACAGACTATGGCTACACCTTC.

A single count supports this clone. This chain joins TRBV6-1 and TRBJ2-1; 11 bases agree with TRBD2. CDR3 length equals 18 residues. Germline V gene data show CDR1 as MNHNS and CDR2 as SASEGT. The J segment lost 1 base and the V segment lost 0 bases, leaving 5 bases of the junction unmatched. This CDR3 reads CASSEAPWTSGSYNEQFF. For the CDR3, the DNA is TGTGCCAGCAGTGAAGCCCCCTGGACTAGCGGGTCCTACAATGAGCAGTTCTTC.

This chain uses TRBV6-5 with TRBJ2-1; D remains unclear. Germline CDR1 is MNHEY and CDR2 is SVGAGI. V lost 5 bases to trimming and J lost 1 base, with 9 bases between them. The CDR3 spans 14 residues. The CDR3 DNA is TGTGCCAGCAGTCCTGAAGTATCCTACAATGAGCAGTTCTTC. Translation gives CASSPEVSYNEQFF.

The rearrangement uses TRBV27 and TRBJ2-5, with D perhaps matching TRBD1 (5 bases). Germline V gene sequence: CDR1 MNHEY, CDR2 SMNVEV (reference sequence). CDR3 length equals 12 residues. V lost 7 bases to trimming and J lost 5 bases, with 11 bases between them. In DNA, the CDR3 is TGTGCCAGCAAAGGGCCAGGGGAGACCCAGTACTTC. Translated: CASKGPGETQYF.

The chain recombines TRBV13 with TRBJ2-7, with 11 positions matching TRBD2. The CDR3 is 17 amino acids. CDR1 PRHDT and CDR2 FYEKMQ come from the germline V gene (reference sequence). The junction had 8 bases not matched to a gene; V was cut back by 4 bases and J by 0 bases. The CDR3 spells CASSWTGLADSSYEQYF. CDR3 in DNA: TGTGCCAGCAGCTGGACGGGACTAGCGGATAGCTCCTACGAGCAGTACTTC.

This sequence joins TRBV19 and TRBJ1-1; D is ambiguous. V lost 6 bases and J lost 3, with 11 bases in between. This CDR3 has 13 residues. Germline loops: CDR1 LNHDA, CDR2 SQIVND (reference sequence). The CDR3 loop reads CASSYEFDTEAFF. As DNA, the CDR3 is TGTGCCAGTAGCTACGAATTTGACACTGAAGCTTTCTTT. The entire variable domain, with the rest obtained from reference TRBV19 and TRBJ1-1, is as follows: DGGITQSPKYLFRKEGQNVTLSCEQNLNHDAMYWYRQDPGQGLRLIYYSQIVNDFQKGDIAEGYSVSREKKESFPLTVTSAQKNPTAFYLCASSYEFDTEAFFGQGTRLTVV.